Listed below are T cell receptor beta chains from one sample, sequenced in a study of control samples from healthy donors and cancer patients. Repertoires were generated with immunoSEQ multiplex PCR, while TCRdb's copy carries only in-frame clones and drops some. Of some 95,000 clones in the sample, about 91% were seen once. Source material: blood. The receptors were gathered from a man younger than 45 in good health. The CDR3 runs from the conserved cysteine through the conserved F or W. D genes are given only for firm matches. Clone size is stated in some rows and not others, as once, few, many or a class when expanded.

v_call: TRBV6-5; d_call: NA; clone_size: NA; j_call: TRBJ1-2; cdr3_nt: TGTGCCAGCAGTTACGGAGGGGACTATGGCTACACCTTC; cdr3_aa: CASSYGGDYGYTF
v_call: TRBV11-2; d_call: NA; clone_size: NA; j_call: TRBJ2-5; cdr3_nt: TGTGCCAGCAGCATCCCCCCCCAGTTCTTGGGGACCCAGTACTTC; cdr3_aa: CASSIPPQFLGTQYF
v_call: TRBV19; d_call: TRBD1; clone_size: NA; j_call: TRBJ1-6; cdr3_nt: TGTGCCAGTACCCTCACAGGGGGTGATTCACCCCTCCACTTT; cdr3_aa: CASTLTGGDSPLHF
v_call: TRBV7-2; d_call: NA; clone_size: NA; j_call: TRBJ2-2; cdr3_nt: TGTGCCAGCAGCTTGGGGCTAGCGCGGGTCGGGGAGCTGTTTTTT; cdr3_aa: CASSLGLARVGELFF
v_call: TRBV11-2; d_call: NA; clone_size: NA; j_call: TRBJ1-3; cdr3_nt: TGTGCCAGCAGCTTCCAGACGAGCTCTGGAAACACCATATATTTT; cdr3_aa: CASSFQTSSGNTIYF
v_call: TRBV27; d_call: NA; clone_size: NA; j_call: TRBJ1-6; cdr3_nt: TGTGCCAGCAGTTTATCTCAGATCACTTACTATAATTCACCCCTCCACTTT; cdr3_aa: CASSLSQITYYNSPLHF
v_call: TRBV18; d_call: TRBD1; clone_size: NA; j_call: TRBJ1-1; cdr3_nt: TGTGCCAGCTCACGGGGGACAGGGGAGAGGAGAACTGAAGCTTTCTTT; cdr3_aa: CASSRGTGERRTEAFF
v_call: TRBV7-2; d_call: TRBD1; clone_size: NA; j_call: TRBJ2-3; cdr3_nt: TGTGCCAGCAGCTTAGACGGCGGGACAGGGGTGCGAGATACGCAGTATTTT; cdr3_aa: CASSLDGGTGVRDTQYF
v_call: TRBV27; d_call: NA; clone_size: few; j_call: TRBJ1-5; cdr3_nt: TGTGCCAGCAGTTTATCTAGCAATCAGCCCCAGCATTTT; cdr3_aa: CASSLSSNQPQHF
v_call: TRBV12-3/TRBV12-4; d_call: NA; clone_size: NA; j_call: TRBJ1-2; cdr3_nt: TGTGCCAGCTCACAGACAAACTATGGCTACACCTTC; cdr3_aa: CASSQTNYGYTF
v_call: TRBV7-6; d_call: NA; clone_size: NA; j_call: TRBJ2-1; cdr3_nt: TGTGCCAGCAGCCTAAGAACGATCCGGAGAAGCTCCTACAATGAGCAGTTCTTC; cdr3_aa: CASSLRTIRRSSYNEQFF
v_call: TRBV7-3; d_call: NA; clone_size: few; j_call: TRBJ2-3; cdr3_nt: TGTGCCAGCAGCTTCACCGGGACGGGGTATACGCAGTATTTT; cdr3_aa: CASSFTGTGYTQYF
v_call: TRBV5-4; d_call: TRBD2; clone_size: NA; j_call: TRBJ2-7; cdr3_nt: TGTGCCAGCAGCACTACTAGCGGGAGATACGAGCAGTACTTC; cdr3_aa: CASSTTSGRYEQYF
v_call: TRBV28; d_call: NA; clone_size: NA; j_call: TRBJ1-2; cdr3_nt: TGTGCCAGCAGGGCATCTAGACCGGTTGGCGGCTACACCTTC; cdr3_aa: CASRASRPVGGYTF
v_call: TRBV7-3; d_call: NA; clone_size: NA; j_call: TRBJ2-1; cdr3_nt: TGTGCCAGCAGCTTACTCGGGACTCCAAACAATGAGCAGTTCTTC; cdr3_aa: CASSLLGTPNNEQFF
v_call: TRBV7-2; d_call: TRBD1; clone_size: NA; j_call: TRBJ2-5; cdr3_nt: TGTGCCAGCAGCCCAGCAGGGGGAGAGACCCAGTACTTC; cdr3_aa: CASSPAGGETQYF
v_call: TRBV27; d_call: NA; clone_size: NA; j_call: TRBJ2-7; cdr3_nt: TGTGCCAGCAGTTTTGGTGGGGTTTCCTACGAGCAGTACTTC; cdr3_aa: CASSFGGVSYEQYF
v_call: TRBV5-4; d_call: NA; clone_size: NA; j_call: TRBJ2-2; cdr3_nt: TGTGCCAGCAGCCGGGACTCTTGGGCCACCGGGGAGCTGTTTTTT; cdr3_aa: CASSRDSWATGELFF
v_call: TRBV12-3/TRBV12-4; d_call: NA; clone_size: NA; j_call: TRBJ1-5; cdr3_nt: TGTGCCAGCACCCGACAGCGCAATCAGCCCCAGCATTTT; cdr3_aa: CASTRQRNQPQHF
v_call: TRBV7-9; d_call: NA; clone_size: NA; j_call: TRBJ1-1; cdr3_nt: TGTGCCAGCAGCTCACAAACATCGAACACTGAAGCTTTCTTT; cdr3_aa: CASSSQTSNTEAFF
v_call: TRBV7-2; d_call: TRBD2; clone_size: NA; j_call: TRBJ2-7; cdr3_nt: TGTGCCAGCAGGCCCGGGGGGGGCGAGGAGCAGTACTTC; cdr3_aa: CASRPGGGEEQYF
v_call: TRBV2; d_call: TRBD2; clone_size: NA; j_call: TRBJ2-1; cdr3_nt: TGTGCCAGCAGCGACCCTAGCGGGAGGGGGTGGGAGCAGTTCTTC; cdr3_aa: CASSDPSGRGWEQFF
v_call: TRBV12-3/TRBV12-4; d_call: NA; clone_size: NA; j_call: TRBJ1-6; cdr3_nt: TGTGCCAGCAGGCCAGCGCCGAATTCACCCCTCCACTTT; cdr3_aa: CASRPAPNSPLHF
v_call: TRBV19; d_call: NA; clone_size: NA; j_call: TRBJ2-2; cdr3_nt: TGTGCCAGTAGTATCGGATACGACACCGGGGAGCTGTTTTTT; cdr3_aa: CASSIGYDTGELFF
v_call: TRBV18; d_call: TRBD1; clone_size: once; j_call: TRBJ2-3; cdr3_nt: TGTGCCAGCTCACCGGGACAGGGGGTAGATACGCAGTATTTT; cdr3_aa: CASSPGQGVDTQYF
v_call: TRBV19; d_call: TRBD1; clone_size: NA; j_call: TRBJ1-2; cdr3_nt: TGTGCCAGTAGTATAGCCCGGGACAGAATCTACTATGGCTACACCTTC; cdr3_aa: CASSIARDRIYYGYTF
v_call: TRBV2; d_call: NA; clone_size: NA; j_call: TRBJ2-7; cdr3_nt: TGTGCCAGCAGCCGCTTAAGGGACCCCTACGAGCAGTACTTC; cdr3_aa: CASSRLRDPYEQYF
v_call: TRBV12-3/TRBV12-4; d_call: TRBD1; clone_size: NA; j_call: TRBJ1-1; cdr3_nt: TGTGCCAGCAGTTTCGGACAGGGGTTGGAGGCTTTCTTT; cdr3_aa: CASSFGQGLEAFF
v_call: TRBV3-1/TRBV3-2; d_call: NA; clone_size: NA; j_call: TRBJ1-6; cdr3_nt: TGTGCCAGCAGCCAAGGGAAGGATTCACCCCTCCACTTT; cdr3_aa: CASSQGKDSPLHF
v_call: TRBV5-1; d_call: TRBD2; clone_size: NA; j_call: TRBJ2-3; cdr3_nt: TGCGCCAGCAGCTCCCCGAGAGGACTAGCGGGAGGGCATAGTATCACAGATACGCAGTATTTT; cdr3_aa: CASSSPRGLAGGHSITDTQYF
v_call: TRBV19; d_call: NA; clone_size: once; j_call: TRBJ1-2; cdr3_nt: TGTGCCAGTAGTCCGGGACTGCATTATGGCTACACCTTC; cdr3_aa: CASSPGLHYGYTF
v_call: TRBV29-1; d_call: TRBD1; clone_size: NA; j_call: TRBJ2-3; cdr3_nt: TGCAGCGTTCTACGACAGGGCGGTAGAACAGATACGCAGTATTTT; cdr3_aa: CSVLRQGGRTDTQYF
v_call: TRBV6-5; d_call: TRBD2; clone_size: NA; j_call: TRBJ2-7; cdr3_nt: TGTGCCAGCAGGGTACGGACTAGCGGGTCCTACGAGCAGTACTTC; cdr3_aa: CASRVRTSGSYEQYF
v_call: TRBV29-1; d_call: NA; clone_size: once; j_call: TRBJ2-5; cdr3_nt: TGCGGCGTAGGTTTTGGGGAGACCCAGTACTTC; cdr3_aa: CGVGFGETQYF
v_call: TRBV25-1; d_call: NA; clone_size: NA; j_call: TRBJ1-4; cdr3_nt: TGTGCCAGAGACAGGCGCCAGTGGGAAAAACTGTTTTTT; cdr3_aa: CARDRRQWEKLFF
v_call: TRBV27; d_call: NA; clone_size: NA; j_call: TRBJ2-5; cdr3_nt: TGTGCCAGCAGTTTTGGGGGCCAAGAAACTCAGAACTTC; cdr3_aa: CASSFGGQETQNF
v_call: TRBV27; d_call: NA; clone_size: NA; j_call: TRBJ1-2; cdr3_nt: TGTGCCAGCCACTCGACGGACTATGACTACACCTTC; cdr3_aa: CASHSTDYDYTF